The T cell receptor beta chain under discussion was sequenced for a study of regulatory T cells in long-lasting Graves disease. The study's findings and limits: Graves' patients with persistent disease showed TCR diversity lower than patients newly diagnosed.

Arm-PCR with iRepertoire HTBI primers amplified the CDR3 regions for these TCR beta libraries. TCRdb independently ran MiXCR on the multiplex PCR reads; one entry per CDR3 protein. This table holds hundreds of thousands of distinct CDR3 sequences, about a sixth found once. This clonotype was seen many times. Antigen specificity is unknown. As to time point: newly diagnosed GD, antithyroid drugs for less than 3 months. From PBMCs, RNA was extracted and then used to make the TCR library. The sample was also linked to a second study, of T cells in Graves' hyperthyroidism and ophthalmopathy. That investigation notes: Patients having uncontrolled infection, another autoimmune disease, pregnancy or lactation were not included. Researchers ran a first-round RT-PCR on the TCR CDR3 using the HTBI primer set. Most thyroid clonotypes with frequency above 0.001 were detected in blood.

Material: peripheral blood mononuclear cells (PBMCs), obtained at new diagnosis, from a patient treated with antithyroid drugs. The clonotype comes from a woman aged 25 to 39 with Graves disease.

In DNA, the CDR3 is TGTGCCTGGAGTGTAGGGCGGCGAAATCAGCCCCAGCATTTT. Residues: CAWSVGRRNQPQHF. The chain employs TRBV30 and TRBJ1-5; D is ambiguous. This CDR3 region has 14 residues. With 0 bases removed from V and 4 bases from J, the gap between germline ends came to 10 bases. Germline-derived CDR1 and CDR2 are GTSNPN and SVGIG (reference sequence).